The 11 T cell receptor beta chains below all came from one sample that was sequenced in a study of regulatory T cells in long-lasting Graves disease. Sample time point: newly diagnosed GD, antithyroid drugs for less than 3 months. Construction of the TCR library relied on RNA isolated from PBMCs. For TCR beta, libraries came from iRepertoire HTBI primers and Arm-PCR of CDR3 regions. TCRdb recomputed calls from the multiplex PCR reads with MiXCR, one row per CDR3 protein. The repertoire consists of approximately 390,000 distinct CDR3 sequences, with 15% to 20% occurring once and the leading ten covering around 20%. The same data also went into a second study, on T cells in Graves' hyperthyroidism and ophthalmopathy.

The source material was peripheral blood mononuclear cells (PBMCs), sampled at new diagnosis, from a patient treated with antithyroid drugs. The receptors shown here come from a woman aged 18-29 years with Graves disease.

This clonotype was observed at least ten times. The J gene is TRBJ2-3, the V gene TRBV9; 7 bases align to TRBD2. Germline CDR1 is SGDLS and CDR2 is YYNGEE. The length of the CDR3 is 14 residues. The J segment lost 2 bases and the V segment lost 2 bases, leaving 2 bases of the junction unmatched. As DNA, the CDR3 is TGTGCCAGCAGCGTGACTAGCCTCACAGATACGCAGTATTTT. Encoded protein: CASSVTSLTDTQYF. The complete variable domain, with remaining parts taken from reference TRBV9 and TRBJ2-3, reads DSGVTQTPKHLITATGQRVTLRCSPRSGDLSVYWYQQSLDQGLQFLIQYYNGEERAKGNILERFSAQQFPDLHSELNLSSLELGDSALYFCASSVTSLTDTQYFGPGTRLTVL.

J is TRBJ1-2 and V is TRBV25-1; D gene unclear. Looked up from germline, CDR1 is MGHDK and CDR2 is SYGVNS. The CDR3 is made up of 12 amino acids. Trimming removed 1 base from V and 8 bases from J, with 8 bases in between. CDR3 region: CASSESFGGYTF. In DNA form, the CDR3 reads TGTGCCAGCAGTGAATCTTTCGGCGGCTACACCTTC.

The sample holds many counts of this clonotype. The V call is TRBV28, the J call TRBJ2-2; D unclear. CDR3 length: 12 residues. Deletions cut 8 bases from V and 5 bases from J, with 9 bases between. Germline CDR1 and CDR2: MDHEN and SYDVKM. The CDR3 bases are TGTGCCAGCCCCGGGTATACCGGGGAGCTGTTTTTT. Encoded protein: CASPGYTGELFF.

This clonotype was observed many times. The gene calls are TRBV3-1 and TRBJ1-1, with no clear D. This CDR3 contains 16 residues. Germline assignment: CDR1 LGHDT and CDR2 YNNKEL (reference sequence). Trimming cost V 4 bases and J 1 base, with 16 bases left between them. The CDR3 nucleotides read TGTGCCAGCAGCCGCCTTGACTCCGGCCCGAACACTGAAGCTTTCTTT. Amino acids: CASSRLDSGPNTEAFF.

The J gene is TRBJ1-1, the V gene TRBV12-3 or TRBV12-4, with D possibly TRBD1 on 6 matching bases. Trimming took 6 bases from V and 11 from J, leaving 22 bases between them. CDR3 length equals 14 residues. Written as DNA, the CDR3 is TGTGCCAGCAGCTTAACAGGACAGCGGAGTGTGGCTTTCTTT. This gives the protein CASSLTGQRSVAFF.

CDR3 nucleotides: TGTGCCAGCAGCGATCTGACAGGGATGGAGACCCAGTACTTC. Translated, it gives CASSDLTGMETQYF. The chain recombines TRBV5-4 with TRBJ2-5; 7 nucleotides match TRBD1. After removal of 4 bases from V and 5 bases from J, the junction contained 8 bases not matched to a gene. The CDR3 has 14 residues. The germline gives CDR1 SGHNT, CDR2 YYREEE (reference sequence).

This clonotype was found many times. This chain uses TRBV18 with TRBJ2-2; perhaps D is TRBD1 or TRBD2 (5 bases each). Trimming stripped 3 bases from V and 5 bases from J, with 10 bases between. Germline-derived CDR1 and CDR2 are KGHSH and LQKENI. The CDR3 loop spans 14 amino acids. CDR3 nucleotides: TGTGCCAGCTCACCGCCCGGGACGACCGGGGAGCTGTTTTTT. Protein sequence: CASSPPGTTGELFF.

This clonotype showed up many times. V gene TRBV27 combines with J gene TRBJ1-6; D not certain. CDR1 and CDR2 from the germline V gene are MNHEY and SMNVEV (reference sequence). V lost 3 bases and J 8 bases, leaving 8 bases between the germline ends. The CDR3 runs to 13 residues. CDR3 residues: CASSFQTDSPLHF. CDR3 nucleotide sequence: TGTGCCAGCAGTTTCCAAACCGATTCACCCCTCCACTTT.

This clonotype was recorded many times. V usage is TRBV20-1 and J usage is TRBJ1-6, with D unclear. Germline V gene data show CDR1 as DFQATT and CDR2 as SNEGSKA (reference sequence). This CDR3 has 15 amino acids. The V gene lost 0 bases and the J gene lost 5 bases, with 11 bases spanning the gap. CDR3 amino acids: CSARDPYRDNSPLHF. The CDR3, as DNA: TGCAGTGCTAGAGATCCTTACCGGGATAATTCACCCCTCCACTTT.

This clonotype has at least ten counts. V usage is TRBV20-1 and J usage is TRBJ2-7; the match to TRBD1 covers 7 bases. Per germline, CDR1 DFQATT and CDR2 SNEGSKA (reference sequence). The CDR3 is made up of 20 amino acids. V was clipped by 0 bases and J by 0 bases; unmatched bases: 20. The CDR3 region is CSARDPLGRTGRSSSYEQYF. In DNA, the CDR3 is TGCAGTGCTAGAGACCCCCTGGGAAGGACAGGCCGATCCAGCTCCTACGAGCAGTACTTC.

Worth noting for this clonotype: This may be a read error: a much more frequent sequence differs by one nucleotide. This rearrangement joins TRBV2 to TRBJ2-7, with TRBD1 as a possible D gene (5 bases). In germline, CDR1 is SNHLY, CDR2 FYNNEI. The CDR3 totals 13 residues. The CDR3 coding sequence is TGTGCCGGCAGAGTAACCGACAGCTACGAGCAGTACTTC. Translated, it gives CAGRVTDSYEQYF.